The clone carrying this T cell receptor beta chain was detected many times. What it recognizes is unknown. In germline, CDR1 is SGHAT, CDR2 FQNNGV. Trimming at V came to 3 bases and at J to 4 bases, leaving 10 bases not matched to a gene. This CDR3 contains 17 residues. Noted time point: newly diagnosed GD, antithyroid drugs for less than 3 months. RNA from PBMCs was the source of the TCR library. The data were obtained in a study of regulatory T cells in long-lasting Graves disease. Notes on the study in general: Persistent patients shared more public clonotypes (under 3,000) than newly diagnosed patients (about 1,000).

Through Arm-PCR of CDR3 regions and iRepertoire HTBI primers, TCR beta libraries were built. TCRdb independently ran MiXCR on the multiplex PCR reads; one entry per CDR3 protein. Among about 530,000 distinct CDR3 sequences listed, 15% to 20% were seen once. This same sample was also part of a study on T cells in Graves' hyperthyroidism and ophthalmopathy.

The sample here was peripheral blood mononuclear cells (PBMCs), taken at new diagnosis, from a patient treated with antithyroid drugs. This chain connects TRBV11-2 to TRBJ2-7; 12 nucleotides agree with TRBD1. The source is a woman aged 35-60 years with Graves disease. CDR3 DNA sequence: TGTGCCAGCAGCTTCCGGGATCCGGGACAGGGGGCGTACGAGCAGTACTTC. Its translation: CASSFRDPGQGAYEQYF.